Listed here are 11 T cell receptor beta chains from one sample, sequenced in a study of OX40 agonist ivuxolimab in advanced cancers. Only in-frame clones appear in the TCRdb table, and some are missing; sequencing was by immunoSEQ multiplex PCR. Of about 72,000 clones in the sample, 80% to 90% are singletons; the top ten hold 9.5% to 12%. The source material was CD4+ or CD8+ T cells sorted from blood, sampled in a trial of the OX40 agonist ivuxolimab. The receptors derive from an adult with an advanced solid tumor such as melanoma, head and neck, liver or kidney cancer.

The V gene is TRBV9, the J gene TRBJ2-1, with 14 nucleotides matching TRBD2. Germline CDR1 SGDLS, CDR2 YYNGEE. The J segment lost 8 bases and the V segment lost 5 bases, leaving 9 bases of the junction unmatched. This CDR3 contains 16 residues. The CDR3 reads CASRPGLAGEGDEQFF. The CDR3 DNA is TGTGCCAGCAGACCGGGACTAGCGGGAGAGGGGGATGAGCAGTTCTTC.

The chain links TRBV5-4 to TRBJ2-4; 11 nucleotides match TRBD2. The CDR3 runs to 16 residues. V lost 9 bases and J lost 0; bases outside the gene matches: 8. Per the germline V gene, CDR1 is SGHNT and CDR2 is YYREEE (reference sequence). The CDR3 spells CATAPGLAGAKNIQYF. CDR3 coding DNA: TGTGCCACTGCTCCCGGACTAGCGGGAGCCAAAAACATTCAGTACTTC.

DNA of the CDR3: TGTGCCAGCAGTTTACAGGAGGGGCCCCAGCATTTT. It is translated as CASSLQEGPQHF. The J gene is TRBJ1-5, the V gene TRBV28, with no clear D. The length of the CDR3 is 12 residues. V lost 2 bases and J 9 bases, leaving 8 bases between the germline ends. Looked up from germline, CDR1 is MDHEN and CDR2 is SYDVKM.

The J gene is TRBJ1-6, the V gene TRBV27; weak D call: TRBD1 (6 bases). The germline V and J ends were trimmed by 6 bases and 7 bases, with 10 bases remaining between them. CDR1 is MNHEY, CDR2 SMNVEV, per germline (reference sequence). This CDR3 contains 13 residues. The CDR3 DNA is TGTGCCAGCAGGATCGGGGGCAATTCACCCCTCCACTTT. It yields the protein CASRIGGNSPLHF.

This chain links TRBV18 with TRBJ2-1; weak D call: TRBD1 (6 bases). CDR1 and CDR2 from the germline V gene are KGHSH and LQKENI. V was trimmed by 3 bases and J by 2 bases, leaving 11 bases between them. There are 15 residues in the CDR3. CDR3 coding DNA: TGTGCCAGCTCACCCGGGTGGGGGCCCTACAATGAGCAGTTCTTC. It is translated as CASSPGWGPYNEQFF.

The chain carries TRBV9 and TRBJ2-7, with 8 bases that match TRBD2. With V trimmed by 0 bases and J by 9 bases, 11 bases remained unmatched. The CDR3 runs to 15 residues. Germline V gene sequence: CDR1 SGDLS, CDR2 YYNGEE. CDR3 in DNA: TGTGCCAGCAGCGTAGGGGCTAGCGGGCTGCGAGGGCAGTACTTC. Translated: CASSVGASGLRGQYF. Supplemented by reference TRBV9 and TRBJ2-7, the full variable domain reads DSGVTQTPKHLITATGQRVTLRCSPRSGDLSVYWYQQSLDQGLQFLIQYYNGEERAKGNILERFSAQQFPDLHSELNLSSLELGDSALYFCASSVGASGLRGQYFGPGTRLTVT.

The chain's CDR3 is CASGFWGTEAFF. The CDR3 coding sequence is TGTGCTAGTGGTTTTTGGGGGACTGAAGCTTTCTTT. The chain is built from TRBV12-5 and TRBJ1-1; tentative D call: TRBD1 (5 bases). From germline, CDR1 is LGHNT and CDR2 FRNRAP. The CDR3 has 12 residues. Trimming removed 3 bases from V and 5 bases from J, with 7 bases in between.

The genes are TRBV19 and TRBJ2-7; maybe TRBD1 (5 bases). The V and J ends lost 4 bases and 9 bases respectively, with 19 bases between them. Germline V lookup: CDR1 LNHDA, CDR2 SQIVND (reference sequence). The length of the CDR3 is 14 residues. CDR3 nucleotides: TGTGCCAGTAGTAACTCCCAGGGCAGGGAAGTGCAGTACTTC. Protein product: CASSNSQGREVQYF.

The J gene is TRBJ1-2, the V gene TRBV7-9, with D possibly being TRBD1 (6 bases). This CDR3 spans 16 amino acids. V gave up 1 base and J gave up 2 bases, with 14 bases separating them. Germline values: CDR1 SEHNR, CDR2 FQNEAQ (reference sequence). The CDR3 loop reads CASSLVATGLNYGYTF. The CDR3 DNA reads as TGTGCCAGCAGCTTAGTAGCTACAGGGTTAAACTATGGCTACACCTTC.

This clone was seen just once. The chain uses TRBV19 and TRBJ1-5; tentatively, D is TRBD1 (5 bases). Germline-derived CDR1 and CDR2 are LNHDA and SQIVND (reference sequence). Trimming took off 7 bases at V and 3 bases at J, with 13 bases between the two ends. The CDR3 spans 14 residues. CDR3 DNA sequence: TGTGCCAGTAATCCGGGACCGAACAATCAGCCCCAGCATTTT. It translates to CASNPGPNNQPQHF.

The V gene is TRBV6-1, the J gene TRBJ2-7; D may be TRBD2 (5 bases). From germline, CDR1 is MNHNS and CDR2 SASEGT. The germline V and J ends were trimmed by 7 bases and 3 bases, with 19 bases remaining between them. The CDR3 totals 15 residues. As DNA, the CDR3 is TGTGCCAGCAAGGTACAGCGGCTGCCCCTCTACGAGCAGTACTTC. Translation: CASKVQRLPLYEQYF.